Listed here are 29 T cell receptor beta chains from one sample, sequenced in a study of blood T cell repertoires in COVID-19. Using immunoSEQ multiplex PCR, the repertoire was profiled, and TCRdb retains in-frame clones only, with some absent. Of around 110,000 clones listed, roughly 84% are singletons. The sequenced material came from PBMCs or T cells enriched from blood (not recorded which). The source of these receptors is a woman aged 25 to 39 who had recovered from COVID-19.

By frequency in the sample, this clone is medium-sized. The chain combines TRBV5-1 with TRBJ2-5; D unresolved. The germline V gene has CDR1 SGHRS and CDR2 YFSETQ. The ends were cut back, 0 bases at V and 1 base at J, with 13 bases in the middle. The CDR3 runs to 16 residues. CDR3 region: CASSLVAHVSQETQYF. DNA of the CDR3: TGCGCCAGCAGCTTGGTGGCCCATGTGTCCCAAGAGACCCAGTACTTC.

The chain is built from TRBV12-5 and TRBJ1-1; 7 bases are shared with TRBD1. Germline V gene lookup returns CDR1 LGHNT and CDR2 FRNRAP. V lost 2 bases and J lost 5; bases outside the gene matches: 11. This CDR3 region has 16 residues. The CDR3 DNA reads TGTGCTAGTGGTTTGTCTTCGCTCAGGGGGAGGACTGAAGCTTTCTTT. Amino acid sequence: CASGLSSLRGRTEAFF.

The J gene is TRBJ2-1, the V gene TRBV28; 12 nucleotides agree with TRBD2. CDR1 MDHEN and CDR2 SYDVKM come from the germline V gene. The junction had 12 bases not matched to a gene; V was cut back by 5 bases and J by 7 bases. This CDR3 has 17 amino acids. CDR3 region: CASSPGLAGPQENEQFF. CDR3 in DNA: TGTGCCAGCAGTCCGGGACTAGCGGGCCCCCAGGAGAATGAGCAGTTCTTC.

The chain is built from TRBV5-8 and TRBJ1-5; tentatively, D is TRBD1 (6 bases). This CDR3 has 16 residues. Looked up from germline, CDR1 is SGHTS and CDR2 is YDEGEE. V was clipped by 10 bases and J by 3 bases, with 23 bases between them. The CDR3: CASAWGGNLLNQPQHF. DNA of the CDR3: TGTGCCTCAGCTTGGGGGGGCAATCTTCTCAATCAGCCCCAGCATTTT.

This chain connects TRBV5-8 to TRBJ1-5; tentatively, D is TRBD1 (5 bases). Deletions cut 5 bases from V and 1 base from J, with 16 bases between. The CDR3 spans 16 residues. Germline CDR1 reads SGHTS; CDR2 reads YDEGEE. Here the CDR3 DNA reads TGTGCCAGCAGTCCGGGGGACCTCCGGAGCAATCAGCCCCAGCATTTT. It yields the protein CASSPGDLRSNQPQHF.

The chain uses TRBV11-3 and TRBJ1-6; unclear D gene. The CDR3 totals 13 residues. Germline V gene data show CDR1 as SGHNT and CDR2 as YENEEA. V lost 3 bases to trimming and J lost 12 bases, with 12 bases between them. DNA for the CDR3: TGTGCCAGCAGCTTCGGAGAGGGTAGACCCCTCCACTTT. Its protein product is CASSFGEGRPLHF.

This clone was detected many times. V and J are TRBV2 and TRBJ1-5; 8 bases fit TRBD1. The V segment lost 2 bases and the J segment 6 bases; nucleotides outside the gene matches: 6. Germline V lookup: CDR1 SNHLY, CDR2 FYNNEI. This CDR3 region has 15 residues. CDR3 region: CASSELAGGGQPQHF. The CDR3 DNA sequence: TGTGCCAGCAGTGAATTAGCAGGGGGCGGTCAGCCCCAGCATTTT.

This clone was seen a single time. The chain couples TRBV15 to TRBJ1-6; D is perhaps TRBD1 (5 bases). V was shortened by 3 bases and J by 5 bases, with 11 bases between the two germline ends. The CDR3 sequence is 15 residues long. Germline V CDR1 and CDR2: LNHNV, YYDKDF (reference sequence). The CDR3 DNA reads TGTGCCACCAGCAGGTGGACGGGGGATAATTCACCCCTCCACTTT. Translating it yields CATSRWTGDNSPLHF.

This sequence joins TRBV29-1 and TRBJ1-2, with TRBD1 matching 7 bases. After removal of 3 bases from V and 4 bases from J, the junction contained 8 bases not matched to a gene. The CDR3 has 14 amino acids. Germline CDR1 is SQVTM and CDR2 is ANQGSEA. The CDR3 loop reads CSVEVSRGVYGYTF. The CDR3 DNA reads TGCAGCGTTGAGGTGTCCAGGGGGGTCTATGGCTACACCTTC.

The genes are TRBV29-1 and TRBJ1-4, with D perhaps matching TRBD1 (6 bases). The CDR3 covers 12 residues. Germline lookup yields CDR1 SQVTM and CDR2 ANQGSEA. The V end lost 7 bases, the J end lost 5 bases, and 11 bases lay between the germline ends. Here the CDR3 DNA reads TGCAGCGCCGGGACATTCAATGAAAAACTGTTTTTT. The encoded protein is CSAGTFNEKLFF.

The J gene is TRBJ2-1, the V gene TRBV11-2; 9 bases fit TRBD2. Germline V gives CDR1 SGHAT, CDR2 FQNNGV. The CDR3 extends over 16 amino acids. J lost 2 bases, V lost 0 bases, and 2 bases had no gene match. CDR3 protein: CASSLESGGTYNEQFF. In DNA, the CDR3 is TGTGCCAGCAGCTTAGAAAGCGGGGGGACCTACAATGAGCAGTTCTTC.

This clone was observed once. The genes are TRBV28 and TRBJ1-3, with 8 bases fitting TRBD1. This CDR3 is built from 14 residues. V gave up 5 bases and J gave up 8 bases; unmatched junction bases: 8. The germline gives CDR1 MDHEN, CDR2 SYDVKM. The CDR3 reads CASSRQGKVYTIYF. DNA for the CDR3: TGTGCCAGCAGTCGACAGGGGAAAGTATACACCATATATTTT. The full variable domain, rest sourced from reference TRBV28 and TRBJ1-3, is DVKVTQSSRYLVKRTGEKVFLECVQDMDHENMFWYRQDPGLGLRLIYFSYDVKMKEKGDIPEGYSVSREKKERFSLILESASTNQTSMYLCASSRQGKVYTIYFGEGSWLTVV.

The rearrangement uses TRBV10-3 and TRBJ2-7, with 7 bases lining up with TRBD1. The V segment lost 6 bases and the J segment 4 bases; nucleotides outside the gene matches: 12. The CDR3 contains 15 residues. Germline V gene sequence: CDR1 ENHRY, CDR2 SYGVKD. The CDR3, as DNA: TGTGCCATCAGGCCGGTACAGGGGAGCAGGTACGAGCAGTACTTC. Residues: CAIRPVQGSRYEQYF.

The V call is TRBV4-2, the J call TRBJ1-4; no clear D gene. Germline values: CDR1 LGHNA, CDR2 YNFKEQ. This CDR3 is 15 amino acids long. Trimming removed 1 base at V and 2 bases at J, with 8 bases between. The CDR3, as DNA: TGTGCCAGCAGCCAAGTAACCGGTACTAATGAAAAACTGTTTTTT. Its translation is CASSQVTGTNEKLFF.

The chain uses TRBV28 and TRBJ1-6; D gene uncertain. The CDR3 spans 14 residues. Trimming cost V 6 bases and J 3 bases, with 9 bases left between them. From germline, CDR1 is MDHEN and CDR2 SYDVKM. As DNA, the CDR3 is TGTGCCAGCAGGTCAGGATTCTATAATTCACCCCTCCACTTT. Translating gives CASRSGFYNSPLHF.

The chain carries TRBV7-2 and TRBJ2-3; 9 bases map to TRBD2. Germline V gene sequence: CDR1 SGHTA, CDR2 FQGNSA. There are 15 residues in the CDR3. V was pared by 1 base and J by 6 bases, with 5 bases of the junction left unmatched. The CDR3 coding sequence is TGTGCCAGCAGCTTAGACAGAGCGGGAGGTGATACGCAGTATTTT. Protein: CASSLDRAGGDTQYF.

CDR3 sequence reads: CASSEAPVNTEAFF. The CDR3 DNA is TGTGCCAGCAGTGAAGCGCCGGTGAACACTGAAGCTTTCTTT. The gene calls are TRBV2 and TRBJ1-1; D not certain. This CDR3 comprises 14 residues. With 0 bases removed from V and 0 bases from J, the gap between germline ends came to 5 bases. Germline CDR1 reads SNHLY; CDR2 reads FYNNEI.

The genes are TRBV11-1 and TRBJ2-7; D is possibly TRBD1 (6 bases). The CDR3 has 15 residues. CDR1 and CDR2 (germline): SGHAT, FQDESV (reference sequence). Trimming cost V 5 bases and J 2 bases, with 16 bases left between them. DNA of the CDR3: TGTGCCAGCAGCCGCCAAGGGTCAGGGGCCTACGAGCAGTACTTC. Encoded protein: CASSRQGSGAYEQYF.

The gene calls are TRBV4-2 and TRBJ2-5, with a weak D call TRBD1 (6 bases). The germline gives CDR1 LGHNA, CDR2 YNFKEQ. Between the trimmed V and J ends, which lost 1 base and 5 bases, there was a span of 17 bases. There are 16 residues in the CDR3. CDR3 sequence reads: CASSQAGQGTGETQYF. As DNA, the CDR3 is TGTGCCAGCAGCCAAGCGGGGCAGGGGACGGGGGAGACCCAGTACTTC.

This chain joins TRBV4-3 and TRBJ1-4; unclear D gene. The length of the CDR3 is 16 residues. The V gene lost 0 bases and the J gene lost 0 bases, with 8 bases spanning the gap. Germline CDR1 and CDR2: LGHNA and YSLEER. The CDR3 reads CASSQESPATNEKLFF. For the CDR3, the DNA is TGCGCCAGCAGCCAAGAATCGCCAGCAACTAATGAAAAACTGTTTTTT.

This clone was observed a handful of times. The chain links TRBV28 to TRBJ1-2, with 7 positions matching TRBD1. The trim removed 8 bases at V and 2 bases at J, leaving 8 bases unmatched. Germline assignment: CDR1 MDHEN and CDR2 SYDVKM. The CDR3 contains 14 residues. The CDR3 DNA sequence: TGTGCCAGCGAACGGGACAGATGGAACTATGGCTACACCTTC. Amino acids: CASERDRWNYGYTF.

The V and J genes are TRBV7-3 and TRBJ2-5; weak D call: TRBD1 (6 bases). CDR3 length equals 14 residues. Trimming left V 0 bases short and J 5 bases short, with 10 bases between. CDR1 and CDR2 (germline): SGHTA, FQGTGA. The CDR3 coding sequence is TGTGCCAGCAGCTTAACTGGGGGCGGGGAGACCCAGTACTTC. Amino acid sequence: CASSLTGGGETQYF. The full variable domain, rest sourced from reference TRBV7-3 and TRBJ2-5, is GAGVSQTPSNKVTEKGKYVELRCDPISGHTALYWYRQSLGQGPEFLIYFQGTGAADDSGLPNDRFFAVRPEGSVSTLKIQRTERGDSAVYLCASSLTGGGETQYFGPGTRLLVL.

CDR3 coding DNA: TGTGCCAGCAGCACCGGGACAGCGTATGGCTACACCTTC. This gives the protein CASSTGTAYGYTF. V is TRBV2 and J is TRBJ1-2, with 7 positions matching TRBD1. The junction had 6 bases not matched to a gene; V was cut back by 6 bases and J by 5 bases. CDR1 SNHLY and CDR2 FYNNEI come from the germline V gene. CDR3 length: 13 amino acids. The whole variable domain, remainder taken from reference TRBV2 and TRBJ1-2, is EPEVTQTPSHQVTQMGQEVILRCVPISNHLYFYWYRQILGQKVEFLVSFYNNEISEKSEIFDDQFSVERPDGSNFTLKIRSTKLEDSAMYFCASSTGTAYGYTFGSGTRLTVV.

This clone showed up many times. The chain carries TRBV4-2 and TRBJ2-3, with 10 positions matching TRBD2. Trimming removed 2 bases from V and 4 bases from J; junction bases left unmatched: 6. Germline values: CDR1 LGHNA, CDR2 YNFKEQ. The CDR3 has 16 residues. The CDR3 DNA is TGTGCCAGCAGCCAACTCAGCGGGAGGGAGGCAGATACGCAGTATTTT. It encodes CASSQLSGREADTQYF.

This clone has just a few counts. The chain uses TRBV4-2 and TRBJ2-7; D is perhaps TRBD2 (5 bases). The CDR3 spans 18 residues. Trimming pared 0 bases from V and 2 bases from J, leaving 20 bases between. Germline V gene data show CDR1 as LGHNA and CDR2 as YNFKEQ. For the CDR3, the DNA is TGTGCCAGCAGCCAAGATCTAAGACGGGCGGGTCCAACCTACGAGCAGTACTTC. Residues: CASSQDLRRAGPTYEQYF.

This chain links TRBV7-3 with TRBJ2-7; 8 nucleotides agree with TRBD2. CDR3 length: 13 amino acids. Looked up from germline, CDR1 is SGHTA and CDR2 is FQGTGA. V lost 1 base and J lost 12; bases outside the gene matches: 8. The CDR3 bases are TGTGCCAGCAGCTTAAAAGCGGCGGGGGGACGGTACTTC. Amino acid sequence: CASSLKAAGGRYF.

The rearrangement uses TRBV20-1 and TRBJ2-7; 7 nucleotides agree with TRBD1. Germline-derived CDR1 and CDR2 are DFQATT and SNEGSKA (reference sequence). The CDR3 is made up of 13 amino acids. V shed 3 bases, J shed 4 bases, and the junction held 6 bases outside the gene matches. The CDR3 region is CSASGDSYYEQYF. DNA of the CDR3: TGCAGTGCTAGTGGGGACAGCTATTACGAGCAGTACTTC.

The gene calls are TRBV12-3 or TRBV12-4 and TRBJ2-4; D is unresolved. V was shortened by 4 bases and J by 3 bases, with 7 bases between the two germline ends. This CDR3 region has 13 residues. This chain's CDR3 is CASSWQHKNIQYF. DNA for the CDR3: TGTGCCAGCAGTTGGCAACACAAAAACATTCAGTACTTC.

This clone was picked up one time. J is TRBJ1-6 and V is TRBV4-2, with a weak D call TRBD1 (6 bases). Trimming took off 3 bases at V and 6 bases at J, with 9 bases between the two ends. Germline values: CDR1 LGHNA, CDR2 YNFKEQ. The CDR3 extends over 14 amino acids. CDR3 sequence: CASSQGGGNSPLHF. CDR3 in DNA: TGTGCCAGCAGCCAGGGAGGGGGTAATTCACCCCTCCACTTT.